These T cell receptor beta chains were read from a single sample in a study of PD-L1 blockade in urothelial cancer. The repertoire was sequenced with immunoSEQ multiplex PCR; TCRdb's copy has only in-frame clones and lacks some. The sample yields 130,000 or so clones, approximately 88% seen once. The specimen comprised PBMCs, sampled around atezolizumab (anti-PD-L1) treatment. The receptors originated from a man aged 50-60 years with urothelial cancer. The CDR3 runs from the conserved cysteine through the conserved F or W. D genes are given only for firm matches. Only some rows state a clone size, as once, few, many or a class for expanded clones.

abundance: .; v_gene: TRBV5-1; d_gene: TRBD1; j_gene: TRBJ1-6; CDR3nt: TGCGCCAGCAGCCTACAGGGGGCTAATTCACCCCTCCACTTT; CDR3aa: CASSLQGANSPLHF
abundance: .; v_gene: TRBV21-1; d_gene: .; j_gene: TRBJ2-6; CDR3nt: TGTGCCAGCAACGACAGGGGACCCTCTGGGGCCAACGTCCTGACTTTC; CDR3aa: CASNDRGPSGANVLTF
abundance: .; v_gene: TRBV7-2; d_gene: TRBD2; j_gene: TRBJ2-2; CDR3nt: TGTGCCACCACGCGCGGGAGGATAAACACCGGGGAGCTGTTTTTT; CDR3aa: CATTRGRINTGELFF
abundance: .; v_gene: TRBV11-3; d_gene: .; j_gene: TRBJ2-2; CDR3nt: TGTGCCAGCAGCTTAGTGTCGGGATCGAACACCGGGGAGCTGTTTTTT; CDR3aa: CASSLVSGSNTGELFF
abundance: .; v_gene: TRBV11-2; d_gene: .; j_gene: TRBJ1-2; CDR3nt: TGTGCCAGCACGCCGCGGGTAGGGGGGGCGGTTGGCTACACCTTC; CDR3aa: CASTPRVGGAVGYTF
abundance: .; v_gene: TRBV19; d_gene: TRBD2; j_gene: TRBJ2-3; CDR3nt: TGTGCCAGTAGACCCACCACGCTAGCGGGAGGGCCCGATACGCAGTATTTT; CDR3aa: CASRPTTLAGGPDTQYF
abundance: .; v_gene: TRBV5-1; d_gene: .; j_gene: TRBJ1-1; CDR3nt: TGCGCCAGCAGCTTGGGAGCGGCGAACACTGAAGCTTTCTTT; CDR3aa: CASSLGAANTEAFF
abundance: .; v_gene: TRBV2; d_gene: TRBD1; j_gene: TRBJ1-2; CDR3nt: TGTGCCAGCATTCGCGCAGGGGGTTCAGCTAACTATGGCTACACCTTC; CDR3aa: CASIRAGGSANYGYTF
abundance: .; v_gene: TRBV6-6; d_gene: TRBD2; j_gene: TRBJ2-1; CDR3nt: TGTGCCAGCAGTTATCCCGGGACTAGCGGCAATGAGCAGTTCTTC; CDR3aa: CASSYPGTSGNEQFF
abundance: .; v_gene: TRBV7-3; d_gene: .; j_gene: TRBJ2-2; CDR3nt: TGTGCCAGCAGCAGGACAGCTACGAACACCGGGGAGCTGTTTTTT; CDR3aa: CASSRTATNTGELFF
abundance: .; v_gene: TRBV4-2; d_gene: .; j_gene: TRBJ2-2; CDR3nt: TGTGCCAGCAGCCAACCCTGGCCTGCAGCGAACACCGGGGAGCTGTTTTTT; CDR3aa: CASSQPWPAANTGELFF
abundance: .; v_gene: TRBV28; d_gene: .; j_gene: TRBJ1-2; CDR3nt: TGTGCCAGCAGCTCCGGGAGCCTTTGGGGCTACACCTTC; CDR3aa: CASSSGSLWGYTF
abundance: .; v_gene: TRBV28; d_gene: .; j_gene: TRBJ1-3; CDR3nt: TGTGCCAGCAGACAGTACTCTGGAAACACCATATATTTT; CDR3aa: CASRQYSGNTIYF
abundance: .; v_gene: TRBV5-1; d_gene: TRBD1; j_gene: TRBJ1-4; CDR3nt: TGCGCCAGCAGCCCCGACGGGACAGGGTTTGAAAAACTGTTTTTT; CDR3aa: CASSPDGTGFEKLFF
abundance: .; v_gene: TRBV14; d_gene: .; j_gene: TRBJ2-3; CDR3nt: TGTGCCAGCAGCCAACCCTTGGGGGCCGGCACAGATACGCAGTATTTT; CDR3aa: CASSQPLGAGTDTQYF
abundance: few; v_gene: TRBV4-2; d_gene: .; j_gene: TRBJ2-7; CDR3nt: TGTGCCAGCAGCCAAGATAGCGAGCAGTACTTC; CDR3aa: CASSQDSEQYF
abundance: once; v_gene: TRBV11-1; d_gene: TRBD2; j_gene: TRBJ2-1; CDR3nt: TGTGCCAGCAGCTCCGCGACCATAGCGGGAGGTCGCTACAATGAGCAGTTCTTC; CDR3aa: CASSSATIAGGRYNEQFF
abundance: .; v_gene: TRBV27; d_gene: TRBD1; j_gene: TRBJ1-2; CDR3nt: TGTGCCAGCAGTCCACGACAGGGGGCAGAGAGGGGCTACACCTTC; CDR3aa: CASSPRQGAERGYTF
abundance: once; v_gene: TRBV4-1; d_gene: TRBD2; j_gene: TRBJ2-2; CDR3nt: TGCGCCAGCAGCCAGACTAGCGGGAGAACCGGGGAGCTGTTTTTT; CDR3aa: CASSQTSGRTGELFF
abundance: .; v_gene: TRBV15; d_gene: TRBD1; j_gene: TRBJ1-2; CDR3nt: TGTGCCACCAGCAGAGATACGTGGACAGGGGCTCTCTACACCTTC; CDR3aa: CATSRDTWTGALYTF
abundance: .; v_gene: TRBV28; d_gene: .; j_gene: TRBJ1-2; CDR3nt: TGTGCCAGCAGTTTGAACCAGGGCTATGGCTACACCTTC; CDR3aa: CASSLNQGYGYTF
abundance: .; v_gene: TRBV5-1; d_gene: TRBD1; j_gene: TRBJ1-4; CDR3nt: TGCGCCAGCAGCGGGGGACAGCCCAATGAAAAACTGTTTTTT; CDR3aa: CASSGGQPNEKLFF
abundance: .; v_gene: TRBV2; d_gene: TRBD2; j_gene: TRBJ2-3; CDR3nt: TGTGCCAGCAGGAAGTACACTAGCGGGACTAGCACAGATACGCAGTATTTT; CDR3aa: CASRKYTSGTSTDTQYF
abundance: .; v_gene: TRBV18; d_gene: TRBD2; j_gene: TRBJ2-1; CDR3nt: TGTGCCAGCTCACCGGTGACTAGCGGGAGGGCGAATGAGCAGTTCTTC; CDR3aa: CASSPVTSGRANEQFF
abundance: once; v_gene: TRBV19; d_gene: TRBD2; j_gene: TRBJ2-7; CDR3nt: TGTGCCAGTAGTAGGGCTAGCGGCTCCTACGAGCAGTACTTC; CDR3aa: CASSRASGSYEQYF
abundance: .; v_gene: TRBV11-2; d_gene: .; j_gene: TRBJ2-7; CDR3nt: TGTGCCAGCAGCTTAGCAGGCTACGAGCAGTACTTC; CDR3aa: CASSLAGYEQYF
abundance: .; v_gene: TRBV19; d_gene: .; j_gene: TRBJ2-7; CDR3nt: TGTGCCAGTAGTATAGTTTACGGGAGCTCCTACGAGCAGTACTTC; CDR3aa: CASSIVYGSSYEQYF